This T cell receptor beta chain stems from a study of cytomegalovirus exposure and HLA in healthy donors. Study-wide findings and caveats: For most TCR sequences rarity was the rule, although some public TCRs occurred in many donors. In vitro assays verified that a few CMV-associated chains recognized CMV antigens specifically.

On this clone itself: Its target is not known.

The V end was cut by 1 base, the J end by 2 bases, with 8 bases between. In germline, CDR1 is SGHVS, CDR2 FQNEAQ. The CDR3 has 14 residues. Sequenced by immunoSEQ multiplex PCR; TCRdb stores in-frame clones only, minus some. The data contain 100,000 to 150,000 clones, around 85% of them singletons. Sequencing used PBMCs. The source is a woman in her 30s in good health and CMV-seronegative. The chain is built from TRBV7-8 and TRBJ1-2; D gene unclear. CDR3 in DNA: TGTGCCAGCAGCTTAGAGGCAGGAAACTATGGCTACACCTTC. It translates to CASSLEAGNYGYTF. Using reference TRBV7-8 and TRBJ1-2 for the parts outside the CDR3, the full variable domain is GAGVSQSPRYKVAKRGQDVALRCDPISGHVSLFWYQQALGQGPEFLTYFQNEAQLDKSGLPSDRFFAERPEGSVSTLKIQRTQQEDSAVYLCASSLEAGNYGYTFGSGTRLTVV.